This T cell receptor beta chain was found in a study of blood T cell repertoires in COVID-19. A note on this clone: Other DNA sequences in this specimen translate into the identical CDR3.

Trimming removed 2 bases from V and 4 bases from J, with 5 bases in between. CDR1 is MNHEY, CDR2 SMNVEV, per germline (reference sequence). The CDR3 extends over 12 amino acids. Study processing details: Estimates of nucleated cell counts were drawn from the amplification of reference gene primers. TCRdb's table, derived via immunoSEQ multiplex PCR, lists solely in-frame clones and lacks some. D and trimming come from the DNA, and the V and J calls and clone size come from that table. The table has roughly 200,000 clones, over 70% seen once. The sequenced sample was peripheral blood. The chain recombines TRBV27 with TRBJ1-2; no clear D. The sequence came from a woman of 80 years or more with acute or convalescent COVID-19. CDR3 DNA sequence: TGTGCCAGCAGTTTAGCAGGCTATGGCTACACCTTC. It is translated as CASSLAGYGYTF.